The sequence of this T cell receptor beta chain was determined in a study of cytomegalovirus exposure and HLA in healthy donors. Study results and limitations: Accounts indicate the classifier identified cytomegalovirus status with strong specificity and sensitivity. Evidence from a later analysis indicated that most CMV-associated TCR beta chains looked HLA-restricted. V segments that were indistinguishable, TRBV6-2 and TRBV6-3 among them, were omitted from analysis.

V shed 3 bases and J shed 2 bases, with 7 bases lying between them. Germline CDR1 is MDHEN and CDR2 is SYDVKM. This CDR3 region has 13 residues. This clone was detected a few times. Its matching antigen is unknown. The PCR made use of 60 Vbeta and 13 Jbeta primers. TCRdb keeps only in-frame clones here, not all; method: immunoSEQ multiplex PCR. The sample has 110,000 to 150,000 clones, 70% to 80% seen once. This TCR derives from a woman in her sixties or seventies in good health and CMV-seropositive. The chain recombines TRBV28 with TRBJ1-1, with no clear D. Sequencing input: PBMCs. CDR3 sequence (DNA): TGTGCCAGCAGTTTGGCCTCAAACACTGAAGCTTTCTTT. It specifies CASSLASNTEAFF.